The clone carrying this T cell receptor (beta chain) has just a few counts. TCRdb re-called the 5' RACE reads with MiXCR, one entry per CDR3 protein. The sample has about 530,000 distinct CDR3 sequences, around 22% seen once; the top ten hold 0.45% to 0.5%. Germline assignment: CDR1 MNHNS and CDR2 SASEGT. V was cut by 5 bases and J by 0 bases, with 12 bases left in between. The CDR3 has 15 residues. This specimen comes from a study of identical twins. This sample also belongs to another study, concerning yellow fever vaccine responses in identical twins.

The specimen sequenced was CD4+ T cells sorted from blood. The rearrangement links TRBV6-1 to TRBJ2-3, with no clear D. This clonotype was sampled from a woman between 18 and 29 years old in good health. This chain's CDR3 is CASSIRTASTDTQYF. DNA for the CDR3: TGTGCCAGCAGTATCAGGACGGCGAGCACAGATACGCAGTATTTT.